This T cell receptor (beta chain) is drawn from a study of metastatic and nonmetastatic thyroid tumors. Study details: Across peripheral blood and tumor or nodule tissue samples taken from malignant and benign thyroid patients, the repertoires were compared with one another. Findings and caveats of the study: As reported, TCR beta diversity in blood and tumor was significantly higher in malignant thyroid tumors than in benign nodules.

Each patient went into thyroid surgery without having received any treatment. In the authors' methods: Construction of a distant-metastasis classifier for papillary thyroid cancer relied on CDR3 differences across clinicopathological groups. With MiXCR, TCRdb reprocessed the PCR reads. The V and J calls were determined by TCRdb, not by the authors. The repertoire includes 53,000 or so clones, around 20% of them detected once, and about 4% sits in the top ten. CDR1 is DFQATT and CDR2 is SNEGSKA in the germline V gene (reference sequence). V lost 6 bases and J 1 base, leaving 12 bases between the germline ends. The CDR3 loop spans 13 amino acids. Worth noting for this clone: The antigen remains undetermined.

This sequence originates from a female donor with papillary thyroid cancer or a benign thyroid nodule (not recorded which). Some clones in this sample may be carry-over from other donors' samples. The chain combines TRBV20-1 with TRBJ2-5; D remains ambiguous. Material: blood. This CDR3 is CSAMPTCQETQYF. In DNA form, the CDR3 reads TGCAGTGCAATGCCGACATGCCAAGAGACCCAGTACTTC.